This T cell receptor beta chain was obtained from a study of PD-1 blockade in classical Hodgkin lymphoma. On the study more broadly: Patients were dosed intravenously with nivolumab at 3 mg/kg every 2 weeks. Overall study results and limits: Complete responders started with a diversity level that resembled newly diagnosed patients at baseline.

Every one of the patients relapsed after autologous stem cell transplantation (brentuximab vedotin exposure was variable). The assay was immunoSEQ multiplex PCR, and TCRdb's table has in-frame clones only and misses some. The table has nearly 60,000 clones, less than 95% seen once; the top ten hold about 10%. CDR1 is LGHNA and CDR2 is YNFKEQ in the germline V gene. Trimming took off 0 bases at V and 0 bases at J, with 8 bases between the two ends. There are 16 residues in the CDR3. With respect to this clone: The target antigen is unknown.

This rearrangement joins TRBV4-2 to TRBJ2-2; D is perhaps TRBD1 (6 bases). The origin of this receptor is a human donor with classical Hodgkin lymphoma. This sample comprised peripheral blood mononuclear cells (PBMCs), obtained before the second cycle of nivolumab. In DNA form, the CDR3 reads TGTGCCAGCAGCCAAGAATGGGACACGAACACCGGGGAGCTGTTTTTT. It translates to CASSQEWDTNTGELFF.